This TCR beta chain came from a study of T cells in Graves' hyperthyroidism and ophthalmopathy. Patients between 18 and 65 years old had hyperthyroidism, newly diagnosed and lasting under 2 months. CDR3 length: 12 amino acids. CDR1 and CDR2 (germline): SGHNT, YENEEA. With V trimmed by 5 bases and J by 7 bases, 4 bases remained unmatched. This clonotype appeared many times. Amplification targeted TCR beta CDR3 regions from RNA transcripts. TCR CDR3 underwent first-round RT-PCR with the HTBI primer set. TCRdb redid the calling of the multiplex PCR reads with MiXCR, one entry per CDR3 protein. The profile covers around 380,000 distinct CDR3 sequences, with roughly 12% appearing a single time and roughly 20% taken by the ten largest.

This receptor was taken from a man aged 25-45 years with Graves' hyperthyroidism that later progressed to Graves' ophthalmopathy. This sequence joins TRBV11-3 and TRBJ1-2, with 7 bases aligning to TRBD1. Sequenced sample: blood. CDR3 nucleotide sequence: TGTGCCAGCAGCCCCGACAGGGTTGGCTACACCTTC. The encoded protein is CASSPDRVGYTF.